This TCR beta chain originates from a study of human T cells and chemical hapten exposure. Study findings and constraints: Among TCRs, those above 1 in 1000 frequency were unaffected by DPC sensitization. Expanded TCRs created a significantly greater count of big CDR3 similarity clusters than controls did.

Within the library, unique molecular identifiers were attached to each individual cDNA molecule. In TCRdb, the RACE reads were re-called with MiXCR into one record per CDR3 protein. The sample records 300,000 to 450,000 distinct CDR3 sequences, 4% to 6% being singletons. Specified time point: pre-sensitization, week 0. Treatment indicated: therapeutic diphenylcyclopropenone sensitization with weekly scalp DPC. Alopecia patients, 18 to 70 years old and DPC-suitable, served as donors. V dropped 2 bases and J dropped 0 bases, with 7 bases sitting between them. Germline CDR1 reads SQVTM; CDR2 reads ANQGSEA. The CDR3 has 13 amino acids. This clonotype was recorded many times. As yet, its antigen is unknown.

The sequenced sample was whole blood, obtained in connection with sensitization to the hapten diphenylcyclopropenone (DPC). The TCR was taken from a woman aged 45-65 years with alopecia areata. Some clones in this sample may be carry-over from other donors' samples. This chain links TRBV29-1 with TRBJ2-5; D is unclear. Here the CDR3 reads CSVEPRDQETQYF. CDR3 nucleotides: TGCAGCGTTGAACCTAGGGACCAAGAGACCCAGTACTTC.